This TCR beta chain was identified during a study of blood T cell repertoires in COVID-19. Produced via immunoSEQ multiplex PCR; TCRdb's table is partial and in-frame only. The sample shows 490,000 or so clones, about 88% of them seen only once. After removal of 2 bases from V and 3 bases from J, the junction contained 6 bases not matched to a gene. The CDR3 has 15 amino acids. Germline loops: CDR1 LGHNT, CDR2 FRNRAP. Which cohort a participant joined came from the clinical history participants gave. This clonotype was obtained from a woman aged 55-70 years who had recovered from COVID-19. Sequenced sample: PBMCs or T cells enriched from blood (not recorded which). The chain recombines TRBV12-5 with TRBJ1-1; 7 nucleotides match TRBD1. The CDR3 coding sequence is TGTGCTAGTGGTTTGTCCTCCAGGGGGGACACTGAAGCTTTCTTT. Translating it yields CASGLSSRGDTEAFF.